Listed here are 9 T cell receptor beta chains from one sample, sequenced in a study of blood T cell repertoires in COVID-19. Only in-frame clones appear in the TCRdb table, and some are missing; sequencing was by immunoSEQ multiplex PCR. Here the sample spans 150,000 or so clones, about 83% being singletons. What was sequenced was PBMCs or T cells enriched from blood (not recorded which). These receptors originate from a woman between 45 and 60 years old in a cohort exposed to, infected with or recovered from COVID-19 (not recorded which).

The chain recombines TRBV5-6 with TRBJ2-7, with D maybe TRBD1 (5 bases). The CDR3 has 14 amino acids. V lost 4 bases and J lost 2, with 13 bases in between. Per germline, CDR1 SGHDT and CDR2 YYEEEE. The CDR3 region has the DNA TGTGCCAGCAGCCCCTGGACGACAGCCTACGAGCAGTACTTC. It codes for CASSPWTTAYEQYF.

The V call is TRBV28, the J call TRBJ2-5; D is perhaps TRBD2 (6 bases). The CDR3 totals 12 residues. Between the trimmed V and J ends, which lost 9 bases and 9 bases, there was a span of 17 bases. The germline V gene has CDR1 MDHEN and CDR2 SYDVKM. CDR3 nucleotide sequence: TGTGCCAGTCTGGGTGGCAGGGAGGCCCAGTACTTC. Translation: CASLGGREAQYF.

The genes are TRBV25-1 and TRBJ1-2; perhaps TRBD1 as D (6 bases). The V and J ends lost 1 base and 5 bases respectively, with 14 bases between them. Per the germline V gene, CDR1 is MGHDK and CDR2 is SYGVNS. The CDR3 length is 15 residues. This CDR3 is CASSEFGGARYGYTF. The CDR3 coding sequence is TGTGCCAGCAGTGAATTCGGGGGGGCCAGATATGGCTACACCTTC.

J is TRBJ1-6 and V is TRBV28; D perhaps matches TRBD1 (6 bases). Germline V gene sequence: CDR1 MDHEN, CDR2 SYDVKM. The CDR3 consists of 15 residues. The V gene lost 5 bases and the J gene lost 7 bases, with 15 bases spanning the gap. CDR3 nucleotide sequence: TGTGCCAGCAGTGCTCAACAGGGCCTAAATTCACCCCTCCACTTT. Residues: CASSAQQGLNSPLHF.

The J gene is TRBJ1-5, the V gene TRBV7-9; 8 bases fit TRBD1. From germline, CDR1 is SEHNR and CDR2 FQNEAQ (reference sequence). Trimming took 4 bases from V and 2 from J; bases not matched to a gene: 13. This CDR3 spans 18 amino acids. The CDR3 region is CASSSTDDRGRGNQPQHF. CDR3 nucleotides: TGTGCCAGCAGCTCGACCGACGACAGGGGCCGGGGCAATCAGCCCCAGCATTTT. Drawing the rest from reference TRBV7-9 and TRBJ1-5, the complete variable domain is DTGVSQNPRHKITKRGQNVTFRCDPISEHNRLYWYRQTLGQGPEFLTYFQNEAQLEKSRLLSDRFSAERPKGSFSTLEIQRTEQGDSAMYLCASSSTDDRGRGNQPQHFGDGTRLSIL.

This clone was detected once. The chain combines TRBV10-3 with TRBJ2-2; D gene uncertain. V lost 3 bases to trimming and J lost 5 bases, with 7 bases between them. The CDR3 has 13 residues. Per germline, CDR1 ENHRY and CDR2 SYGVKD. In nucleotides, the CDR3 is TGTGCCATCAGTGAAACTACAACCGGGGAGCTGTTTTTT. It translates to CAISETTTGELFF.

The chain recombines TRBV2 with TRBJ1-6; no definite D call. This CDR3 is 11 amino acids long. From germline, CDR1 is SNHLY and CDR2 FYNNEI. With 3 bases removed from V and 8 bases from J, the gap between germline ends came to 2 bases. CDR3 nucleotides: TGTGCCAGCAGTGACTATTCACCCCTCCACTTT. Translating it yields CASSDYSPLHF. The whole variable domain, remainder taken from reference TRBV2 and TRBJ1-6, is EPEVTQTPSHQVTQMGQEVILRCVPISNHLYFYWYRQILGQKVEFLVSFYNNEISEKSEIFDDQFSVERPDGSNFTLKIRSTKLEDSAMYFCASSDYSPLHFGNGTRLTVT.

The gene calls are TRBV15 and TRBJ1-4; D call uncertain. V dropped 1 base and J dropped 7 bases, with 16 bases sitting between them. Germline lookup yields CDR1 LNHNV and CDR2 YYDKDF (reference sequence). The CDR3 has 16 residues. The CDR3 DNA reads TGTGCCACCAGCAGAGTTTCCGCGAAAATAATTGAAAAACTGTTTTTT. Its translation is CATSRVSAKIIEKLFF.

J is TRBJ1-1 and V is TRBV2, with 8 bases that match TRBD1. With 6 bases clipped from V and 0 bases from J, the junction kept 6 bases outside the gene matches. The length of the CDR3 is 15 residues. CDR1 SNHLY and CDR2 FYNNEI come from the germline V gene. The CDR3 region has the DNA TGTGCCAGCAGACAATCGACAGGGGTGAACACTGAAGCTTTCTTT. This codes for CASRQSTGVNTEAFF.